This T cell receptor beta chain was sequenced during a study of blood T cell repertoires in COVID-19. Study in general: Collection of acute and convalescent COVID-19 samples took place in the United States, Italy and Spain.

Here immunoSEQ multiplex PCR was the method, and the copy in TCRdb shows in-frame clones only, minus some. This repertoire shows over 150,000 clones, approximately 91% found once; its top ten account for 18%. Germline V gene sequence: CDR1 SGDLS, CDR2 YYNGEE. CDR3 size: 15 residues. V gave up 3 bases and J gave up 4 bases; unmatched junction bases: 10. The sample taken for sequencing was peripheral blood. The V gene is TRBV9, the J gene TRBJ2-7; 7 bases match TRBD2. This clonotype originated in a man aged 45 to 65 with COVID-19, enrolled during active disease. The DNA of the CDR3 is TGTGCCAGCAGCGCTTCCGGGACTAACAGGTACGAGCAGTACTTC. It codes for CASSASGTNRYEQYF. Supplemented by reference TRBV9 and TRBJ2-7, the full variable domain reads DSGVTQTPKHLITATGQRVTLRCSPRSGDLSVYWYQQSLDQGLQFLIQYYNGEERAKGNILERFSAQQFPDLHSELNLSSLELGDSALYFCASSASGTNRYEQYFGPGTRLTVT.